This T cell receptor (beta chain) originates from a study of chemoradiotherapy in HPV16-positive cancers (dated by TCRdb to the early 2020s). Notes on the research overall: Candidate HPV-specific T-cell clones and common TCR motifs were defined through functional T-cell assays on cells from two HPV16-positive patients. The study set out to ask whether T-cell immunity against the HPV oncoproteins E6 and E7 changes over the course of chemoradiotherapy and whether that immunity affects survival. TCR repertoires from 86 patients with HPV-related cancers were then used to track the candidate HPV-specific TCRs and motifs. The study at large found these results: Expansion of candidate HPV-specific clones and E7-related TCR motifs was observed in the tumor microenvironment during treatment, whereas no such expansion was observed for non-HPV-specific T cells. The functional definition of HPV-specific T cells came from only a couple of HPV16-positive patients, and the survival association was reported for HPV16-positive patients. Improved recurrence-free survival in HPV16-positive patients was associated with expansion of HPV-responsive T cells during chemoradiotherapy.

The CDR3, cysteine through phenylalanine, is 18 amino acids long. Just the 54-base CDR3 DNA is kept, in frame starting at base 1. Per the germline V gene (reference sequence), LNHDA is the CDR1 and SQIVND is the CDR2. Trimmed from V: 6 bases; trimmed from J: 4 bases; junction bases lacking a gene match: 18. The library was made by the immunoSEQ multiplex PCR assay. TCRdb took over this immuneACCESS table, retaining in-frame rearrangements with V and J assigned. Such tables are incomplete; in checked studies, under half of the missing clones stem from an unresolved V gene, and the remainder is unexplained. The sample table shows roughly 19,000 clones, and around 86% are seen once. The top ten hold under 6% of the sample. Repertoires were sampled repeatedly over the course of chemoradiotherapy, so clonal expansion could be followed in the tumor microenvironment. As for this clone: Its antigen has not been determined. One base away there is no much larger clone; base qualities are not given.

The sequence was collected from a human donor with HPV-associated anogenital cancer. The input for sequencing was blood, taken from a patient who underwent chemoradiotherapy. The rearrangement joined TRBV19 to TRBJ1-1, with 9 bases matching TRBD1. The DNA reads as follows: TGTGCCAGTAGAGGACATGGGACAGGGCGAAATTTCGGCACTGAAGCTTTCTTT. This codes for CASRGHGTGRNFGTEAFF. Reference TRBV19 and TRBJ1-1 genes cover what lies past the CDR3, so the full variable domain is DGGITQSPKYLFRKEGQNVTLSCEQNLNHDAMYWYRQDPGQGLRLIYYSQIVNDFQKGDIAEGYSVSREKKESFPLTVTSAQKNPTAFYLCASRGHGTGRNFGTEAFFGQGTRLTVV.